The 18 T cell receptor beta chains below were found in one sample sequenced in a study of T cell responses to AZD1222 COVID-19 vaccine. Using immunoSEQ multiplex PCR, the repertoire was profiled, and TCRdb retains in-frame clones only, with some absent. Here the sample spans 130,000 to 150,000 clones, approximately 89% being singletons. This material consisted of peripheral blood, taken on day 0 of AZD1222 vaccination. The source of these receptors is an adult in good health.

The chain combines TRBV3-1 (or the pseudogene TRBV3-2) with TRBJ1-3, with no clear D. Trimming left V 0 bases short and J 0 bases short, with 15 bases between. This CDR3 spans 18 amino acids. CDR1 and CDR2 from the germline V gene are LGHDT and YNNKEL (reference sequence). The DNA for the CDR3 is TGTGCCAGCAGCCAAGATGACGGAAAATACTACTCTGGAAACACCATATATTTT. Translating it yields CASSQDDGKYYSGNTIYF.

The chain combines TRBV5-1 with TRBJ1-4, with D maybe TRBD1 (6 bases). With 3 bases removed from V and 4 bases from J, the gap between germline ends came to 13 bases. Germline assignment: CDR1 SGHRS and CDR2 YFSETQ. CDR3 length equals 15 residues. In DNA form, the CDR3 reads TGCGCCAGCAGCTCCGGGACACTCCTTAATGAAAAACTGTTTTTT. This encodes CASSSGTLLNEKLFF.

The gene calls are TRBV11-2 and TRBJ1-2, with 7 bases fitting TRBD1. Germline CDR1 SGHAT, CDR2 FQNNGV. After removal of 1 base from V and 4 bases from J, the junction contained 6 bases not matched to a gene. The length of the CDR3 is 15 residues. CDR3 sequence: CASSLAGQSGYGYTF. As DNA, the CDR3 is TGTGCCAGCAGCTTAGCGGGACAGTCGGGCTATGGCTACACCTTC.

The chain carries TRBV9 and TRBJ1-6, with D possibly matching TRBD1 (5 bases). Trimming took off 4 bases at V and 4 bases at J, with 15 bases between the two ends. Germline CDR1 and CDR2: SGDLS and YYNGEE. The CDR3 has 16 amino acids. CDR3 nucleotides: TGTGCCAGCAGCTTGCTCAGGGATCGTTATAATTCACCCCTCCACTTT. This sequence encodes CASSLLRDRYNSPLHF.

The chain employs TRBV7-8 and TRBJ2-6; TRBD1 matches 9 bases. The CDR3 spans 17 residues. Trimming took 5 bases from V and 4 from J; bases not matched to a gene: 9. From germline, CDR1 is SGHVS and CDR2 FQNEAQ. CDR3 in amino acids: CASSPRGTGSGANVLTF. CDR3 sequence (DNA): TGTGCCAGCAGCCCCCGAGGGACAGGGAGCGGGGCCAACGTCCTGACTTTC.

The chain couples TRBV2 to TRBJ1-6; D might be TRBD1 (6 bases). V was trimmed by 6 bases and J by 4 bases, leaving 13 bases between them. Germline assignment: CDR1 SNHLY and CDR2 FYNNEI. This CDR3 is 15 amino acids long. Written as DNA, the CDR3 is TGTGCCAGCAGCATCCAGGGGAGGTATAATTCACCCCTCCACTTT. As protein: CASSIQGRYNSPLHF.

This rearrangement joins TRBV6-2 or TRBV6-3 to TRBJ2-1; D uncertain. V was clipped by 7 bases and J by 8 bases, with 15 bases between them. The V gene's germline CDR1 is MNHEY and CDR2 SVGEGT. CDR3 size: 13 residues. This chain's CDR3 is CASNPEPYYEQFF. DNA of the CDR3: TGTGCCAGCAACCCGGAGCCTTATTATGAGCAGTTCTTC.

The V gene is TRBV13, the J gene TRBJ2-5; no definite D call. This CDR3 is built from 13 residues. Trimming cost V 2 bases and J 5 bases, with 9 bases left between them. CDR1 and CDR2 from the germline V gene are PRHDT and FYEKMQ (reference sequence). Here the CDR3 DNA reads TGTGCCAGCAGCTTAATCTCCCTCGAGACCCAGTACTTC. This encodes CASSLISLETQYF.

This clone was found once. The chain couples TRBV10-3 to TRBJ2-4; TRBD2 is a possible D gene (6 bases). Germline V CDR1 and CDR2: ENHRY, SYGVKD. The CDR3 is made up of 14 amino acids. V gave up 4 bases and J gave up 2 bases, with 9 bases separating them. The CDR3 is CAISAGGTKNIQYF. The CDR3 DNA reads TGTGCCATCAGTGCCGGAGGGACCAAAAACATTCAGTACTTC.

CDR3 residues: CASSFGGVNQETQYF. CDR3 DNA sequence: TGTGCCAGCAGCTTTGGGGGGGTCAACCAAGAGACCCAGTACTTC. The J gene is TRBJ2-5, the V gene TRBV7-6; 7 bases map to TRBD2. V was clipped by 3 bases and J by 0 bases; unmatched bases: 4. The CDR3 is made up of 15 amino acids. CDR1 and CDR2 from the germline V gene are SGHVS and FNYEAQ.

The chain couples TRBV14 to TRBJ2-3, with a weak D call TRBD2 (6 bases). Germline CDR1 and CDR2: SGHDN and FVKESK. The CDR3 runs to 17 residues. The V and J ends lost 2 bases and 2 bases respectively, with 17 bases between them. Here the CDR3 reads CASSQSGAGPSTDTQYF. In nucleotides, the CDR3 is TGTGCCAGCAGCCAATCCGGGGCGGGGCCTTCCACAGATACGCAGTATTTT.

In DNA form, the CDR3 reads TGTGCCAGCAGTCGTTATCCCCTCCTCCGAGGGGGGGCAAATGAAAAACTGTTTTTT. This codes for CASSRYPLLRGGANEKLFF. The V call is TRBV27, the J call TRBJ1-4; TRBD1 might be the D (6 bases). Germline V gene sequence: CDR1 MNHEY, CDR2 SMNVEV (reference sequence). Trimming removed 5 bases from V and 5 bases from J, with 27 bases in between. The CDR3 length is 19 residues.

The CDR3 DNA sequence: TGTGCCTGGAGTGTAGGGGGCTTGGCTTTCTTT. It yields the protein CAWSVGGLAFF. This sequence joins TRBV30 and TRBJ1-1, with 7 bases matching TRBD1. V trimming: 0 bases; J trimming: 11 bases; junction bases outside the gene matches: 3. Germline CDR1 is GTSNPN and CDR2 is SVGIG (reference sequence). This CDR3 comprises 11 residues.

Relative to its sample, this clone is medium-sized. The V gene is TRBV6-2 or TRBV6-3, the J gene TRBJ2-7; 7 bases align to TRBD2. V lost 5 bases, J lost 3 bases, and 4 bases stayed unmatched. This CDR3 has 13 amino acids. Germline-derived CDR1 and CDR2 are MNHEY and SVGEGT. CDR3 nucleotides: TGTGCCAGCAGTAGCGGGGAGTACTACGAGCAGTACTTC. Its protein product is CASSSGEYYEQYF.

The chain has TRBV24-1 and TRBJ2-3; D is tentatively TRBD1 or TRBD2 (5 bases each). The V and J ends lost 0 bases and 7 bases respectively, with 16 bases between them. The CDR3 is 16 residues long. Germline values: CDR1 KGHDR, CDR2 SFDVKD. For the CDR3, the DNA is TGTGCCACCAGTGATTTGAGGCAGACGGGACCAAATACGCAGTATTTT. The encoded protein is CATSDLRQTGPNTQYF.

This chain uses TRBV5-1 with TRBJ1-2; 9 bases are a match to TRBD1. The CDR3 extends over 15 amino acids. V was clipped by 5 bases and J by 7 bases; unmatched bases: 12. Germline CDR1 SGHRS, CDR2 YFSETQ. The CDR3 protein is CASRPEPQGASGYTF. The CDR3 DNA sequence: TGCGCCAGCAGGCCAGAACCACAGGGGGCGAGTGGCTACACCTTC.

The chain recombines TRBV27 with TRBJ1-2; D perhaps matches TRBD1 (5 bases). Between the trimmed V and J ends, which lost 5 bases and 5 bases, there was a span of 12 bases. The CDR3 sequence is 13 residues long. Germline V gene data show CDR1 as MNHEY and CDR2 as SMNVEV (reference sequence). CDR3 coding DNA: TGTGCCAGCAGTCCCGTTCAGGGTTATGGCTACACCTTC. It is translated as CASSPVQGYGYTF.

The J gene is TRBJ2-1, the V gene TRBV6-5; 8 bases align to TRBD2. Germline V CDR1 and CDR2: MNHEY, SVGAGI. CDR3 length: 15 residues. J was trimmed by 0 bases and V by 6 bases; bases with no gene match: 4. The CDR3 sequence is CASRTGTSSYNEQFF. The CDR3 DNA sequence: TGTGCCAGCAGAACAGGGACTAGCTCCTACAATGAGCAGTTCTTC.